The present T cell receptor beta chain was sequenced within a study of blood T cell repertoires in COVID-19. Looking at the study overall: Acute-phase and convalescent COVID-19 samples originated in the United States, Italy and Spain. The analysed material was cDNA or gDNA that came from T cells, B-cell-depleted T cells, or PBMCs.

In the authors' methods: Scientists estimated how many nucleated cells there were by amplifying reference gene primers. Sequencing used immunoSEQ multiplex PCR; TCRdb keeps in-frame clones, though not all of them. V and J calls plus clone size are reproduced from that table; the DNA served to infer D and trimming. Of 200,000 to 250,000 clones in the sample, about 86% were seen once. Residents of 24 US areas, aged roughly 18 to 90 years, made up the participants. The CDR3 covers 16 residues. V shed 2 bases, J shed 6 bases, and the junction held 4 bases outside the gene matches. Germline V gene lookup returns CDR1 LGHDT and CDR2 YNNKEL (reference sequence).

The source is a woman aged 45-65 years with acute COVID-19. V is TRBV3-1 (or the pseudogene TRBV3-2) and J is TRBJ2-2; TRBD1 aligns across 12 bases. The sequenced sample was PBMCs or T cells enriched from blood (not recorded which). The CDR3 is CASSQTGTGGPGELFF. In DNA, the CDR3 is TGTGCCAGCAGCCAAACCGGGACAGGGGGCCCCGGGGAGCTGTTTTTT.